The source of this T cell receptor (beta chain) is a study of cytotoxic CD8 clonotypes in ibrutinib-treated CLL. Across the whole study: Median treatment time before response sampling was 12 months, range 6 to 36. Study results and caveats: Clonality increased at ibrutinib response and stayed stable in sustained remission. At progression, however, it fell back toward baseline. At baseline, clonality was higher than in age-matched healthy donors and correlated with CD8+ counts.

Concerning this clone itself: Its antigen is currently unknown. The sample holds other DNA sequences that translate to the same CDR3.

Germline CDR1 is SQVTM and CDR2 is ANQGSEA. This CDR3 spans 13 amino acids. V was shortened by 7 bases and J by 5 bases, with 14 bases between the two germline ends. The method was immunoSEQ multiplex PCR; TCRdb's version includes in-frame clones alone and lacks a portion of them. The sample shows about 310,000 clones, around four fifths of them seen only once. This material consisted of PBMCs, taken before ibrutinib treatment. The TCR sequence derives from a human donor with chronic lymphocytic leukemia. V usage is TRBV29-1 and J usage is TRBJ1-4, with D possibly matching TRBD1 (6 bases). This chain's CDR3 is CSAGQTDNEKLFF. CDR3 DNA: TGCAGCGCAGGACAGACAGACAATGAAAAACTGTTTTTT. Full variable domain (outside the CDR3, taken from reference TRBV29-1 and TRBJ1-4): SAVISQKPSRDICQRGTSLTIQCQVDSQVTMMFWYRQQPGQSLTLIATANQGSEATYESGFVIDKFPISRPNLTFSTLTVSNMSPEDSSIYLCSAGQTDNEKLFFGSGTQLSVL.